This TCR beta chain was sequenced during a study of cytomegalovirus exposure and HLA in healthy donors. With regard to this clone: What it binds is not known.

Study-level findings and limits: Cytomegalovirus status was reportedly diagnosed by the classifier with high specificity and sensitivity.

The PCR ran on 60 Vbeta and 13 Jbeta primers. The protocol was immunoSEQ multiplex PCR, while the TCRdb copy is restricted to in-frame clones and leaves out a portion. The repertoire holds roughly 100,000 clones, 76% seen once, with about 2% in the top ten. V lost 4 bases and J 2 bases, leaving 23 bases between the germline ends. CDR3 size: 18 residues. Germline V gene lookup returns CDR1 MGHRA and CDR2 YSYEKL. This chain joins TRBV4-1 and TRBJ1-2; weak D call: TRBD1 (6 bases). The sample consisted of PBMCs. The clonotype was recovered from a man in his forties or fifties in good health and CMV-seronegative. CDR3: CASSLGEALGGQNYGYTF. For the CDR3, the DNA is TGCGCCAGCAGCCTAGGGGAGGCCTTGGGGGGGCAAAACTATGGCTACACCTTC.